This T cell receptor (beta chain) was sequenced during a study of cytotoxic CD8 clonotypes in ibrutinib-treated CLL. The wider study: Of a cohort that held around 10 relapsed/refractory and around 14 treatment-naive patients, fewer than 18 were IGHV unmutated.

This CDR3 region has 12 residues. In germline, CDR1 is MNHEY, CDR2 SVGAGI. V was shortened by 8 bases and J by 5 bases, with 9 bases between the two germline ends. Profiling relied on immunoSEQ multiplex PCR, and the TCRdb table lists in-frame clones only, not all of them. The sample comprises some 200,000 clones, 75% to 80% of which are singletons, and more than 9.5% rests with the top ten. Worth noting for this clone: Its matching antigen is unknown.

Study observations and caveats: Clonality was higher at ibrutinib response and returned toward baseline at progression. Baseline clonality, above age-matched healthy donor levels, tracked circulating CD8+ T-cell counts. Among the clonotypes, public ones were uncommon and contracted or held stable on treatment.

The chain uses TRBV6-5 and TRBJ1-4; D not certain. The specimen was PBMCs, collected after 12 months of ibrutinib treatment. The receptor was isolated from a human donor with chronic lymphocytic leukemia. The CDR3 region has the DNA TGTGCCAGCTGGACGAGGAATGAAAAACTGTTTTTT. It translates to CASWTRNEKLFF.